A selection of T cell receptor beta chains follows, all from one sample in a study of blood T cell repertoires in COVID-19. The assay was immunoSEQ multiplex PCR, and TCRdb's table has in-frame clones only and misses some. Of about 220,000 clones in the sample, 82% were seen once. The specimen sequenced was PBMCs or T cells enriched from blood (not recorded which). The origin of the receptors is a woman aged 55-69 years who had recovered from COVID-19. The CDR3 runs from the conserved cysteine through the conserved F or W. The D gene is left open where the match is weak. The size entry is marked missing in some rows and otherwise reads once, few, many or a size class.

J gene | V gene | D gene | clone size | CDR3 DNA | CDR3 protein
TRBJ1-1 | TRBV7-2 | NA | NA | TGTGCCAGCAGCCCTCGTCTCAGGGGTGAAAACACTGAAGCTTTCTTT | CASSPRLRGENTEAFF
TRBJ2-1 | TRBV5-1 | TRBD1 | NA | TGCGCCAGCAGCTTGGCACAGGGGGCGCTCAATGAGCAGTTCTTC | CASSLAQGALNEQFF
TRBJ1-2 | TRBV10-3 | TRBD1 | NA | TGTGCCATCAGTGAAACTGACAGGGAAGAAAACTATGGCTACACCTTC | CAISETDREENYGYTF
TRBJ2-3 | TRBV5-1 | NA | many | TGCGCCAGCAGTATCGACACTAGCACAGATACGCAGTATTTT | CASSIDTSTDTQYF
TRBJ2-1 | TRBV19 | TRBD2 | NA | TGTGCCAGTAGTTCCACTAGCGGGAGGGCGTCTGAGCAGTTCTTC | CASSSTSGRASEQFF
TRBJ2-7 | TRBV2 | NA | few | TGTGCCAGCAGCCTCCTCGAGCAGTACTTC | CASSLLEQYF
TRBJ2-3 | TRBV21-1 | NA | NA | TGTGCCAGCACAAAAGGCAGTAAGAAGGGGGCAGATACGCAGTATTTT | CASTKGSKKGADTQYF
TRBJ1-2 | TRBV19 | TRBD1 | NA | TGTGCCAGTAGATCTGGACAGGGCCGATATGGCTACACCTTC | CASRSGQGRYGYTF
TRBJ1-2 | TRBV7-9 | TRBD1 | NA | TGTGCCAGCAGCACAAGGACAGGGGGAATTTCGGACTATGGCTACACCTTC | CASSTRTGGISDYGYTF
TRBJ2-7 | TRBV14 | NA | NA | TGTGCCAGCAGCCAATTCAGGGGTGGGGAGCAGTACTTC | CASSQFRGGEQYF
TRBJ2-1 | TRBV5-6 | TRBD2 | NA | TGTGCCAGCAGCCCCGGGAGGGAAGTCGAGCAGTTCTTC | CASSPGREVEQFF
TRBJ2-1 | TRBV7-6 | TRBD2 | NA | TGTGCCAGCAGTTGGGGGGCCGGGACTAGCGCCCGCGAGGGGCAGTTCTTC | CASSWGAGTSAREGQFF
TRBJ2-5 | TRBV15 | NA | NA | TGTGCCACCAGCAGAGACACAGGATCCCTACAAGAGACCCAGTACTTC | CATSRDTGSLQETQYF
TRBJ1-2 | TRBV7-6 | NA | NA | TGTGCCAGCAGCCAAAGCCAACAGACCGCTAACTATGGCTACACCTTC | CASSQSQQTANYGYTF
TRBJ1-6 | TRBV19 | NA | NA | TGTGCCAGTAGCATCACGGACAGAGTATCACCCCTCCACTTT | CASSITDRVSPLHF
TRBJ2-2 | TRBV3-1/TRBV3-2 | TRBD1 | once | TGTGCCAGCAGCCAAGATCGGACAGGGGGTTTCACCGGGGAGCTGTTTTTT | CASSQDRTGGFTGELFF
TRBJ2-3 | TRBV11-2 | TRBD1 | NA | TGTGCCAGCAGCTCAGACCGGGACAGGGGCCATCGGAGCACAGATACGCAGTATTTT | CASSSDRDRGHRSTDTQYF
TRBJ1-6 | TRBV6-5 | NA | NA | TGTGCCAGCAGTTACCGGGCCAGGGTAAATAATTCACCCCTCCACTTT | CASSYRARVNNSPLHF
TRBJ1-1 | TRBV7-2 | NA | NA | TGTGCCAGCAGCTTATCTCTCACTGAAGCTTTCTTT | CASSLSLTEAFF
TRBJ2-1 | TRBV29-1 | NA | NA | TGCAGCGTTGATGTTGGCGGCGCCTCCAATGAGCAGTTCTTC | CSVDVGGASNEQFF
TRBJ2-5 | TRBV2 | NA | NA | TGTGCCAGCAGATTCGAAGAGACCCAGTACTTC | CASRFEETQYF
TRBJ1-1 | TRBV11-2 | NA | NA | TGTGCCAGCAGCCCCAGCGGCGGAACCACTGAAGCTTTCTTT | CASSPSGGTTEAFF
TRBJ1-2 | TRBV2 | NA | NA | TGTGCCAGCAGTGAAGCGGGAGCGGCTAACTATGGCTACACCTTC | CASSEAGAANYGYTF
TRBJ1-5 | TRBV29-1 | NA | NA | TGCAGCGTAGTTACAGAACCCTATCAGCCCCAGCATTTT | CSVVTEPYQPQHF
TRBJ2-7 | TRBV4-3 | NA | NA | TGCGCCAGCAGCCAAGAGACTGGCTACGGCGAGCAGTACTTC | CASSQETGYGEQYF
TRBJ2-1 | TRBV24-1 | NA | NA | TGTGCCACCAGTGATCGCGACAACCATGAGCAGTTCTTC | CATSDRDNHEQFF
TRBJ2-1 | TRBV4-2 | TRBD2 | NA | TGTGCCAGCAGCGATCTCCAGGAGCGGGGTACGCGGCAGTTCTTC | CASSDLQERGTRQFF
TRBJ2-3 | TRBV30 | NA | NA | TGTGCCTGGAGTGGGACAGTGGGAGATACGCAGTATTTT | CAWSGTVGDTQYF
TRBJ1-2 | TRBV28 | TRBD1 | NA | TGTGCCAGCAGTCCCGGGACAGCTAACTATGGCTACACCTTC | CASSPGTANYGYTF
TRBJ2-7 | TRBV7-9 | NA | NA | TGTGCCAGCAGCTTAACAGTCACCACCCCCTACGAGCAGTACTTC | CASSLTVTTPYEQYF
TRBJ2-5 | TRBV7-9 | TRBD1 | NA | TGTGCCAGCAGCCGGGGGACAGGGAACCAAGAGACCCAGTACTTC | CASSRGTGNQETQYF
TRBJ1-3 | TRBV11-2 | TRBD1 | NA | TGTGCCAGCAGCTCGGACAGGGTAGGAAACACCATATATTTT | CASSSDRVGNTIYF
TRBJ1-2 | TRBV4-1 | NA | NA | TGCGCCAGCAGCCAAGATAGGACAACCTATGGCTACACCTTC | CASSQDRTTYGYTF
TRBJ1-6 | TRBV21-1 | NA | NA | TGTGCCAGCAGCCCCCAGGGGGATGGTAATTCACCCCTCCACTTT | CASSPQGDGNSPLHF
TRBJ1-1 | TRBV11-3 | NA | NA | TGTGCCAGCAGCTCTCGACAGAACGCTGAAGCTTTCTTT | CASSSRQNAEAFF
TRBJ2-1 | TRBV5-1 | NA | NA | TGCGCCAGCAGCTTTGGGAGCGTTTCCTACAATGAGCAGTTCTTC | CASSFGSVSYNEQFF
TRBJ2-3 | TRBV7-3 | NA | NA | TGTGCCAGCAGCTCTGCGGCCTCGGGAGATACGCAGTATTTT | CASSSAASGDTQYF
TRBJ1-6 | TRBV10-3 | NA | many | TGTGCCATCAGTGATGAGGGCGTAGGTAATTCACCCCTCCACTTT | CAISDEGVGNSPLHF
TRBJ1-1 | TRBV6-4 | TRBD1 | few | TGTGCCAGCAGCAACAGGGGGCTAGGCACTGAAGCTTTCTTT | CASSNRGLGTEAFF
TRBJ1-2 | TRBV19 | NA | NA | TGTGCCAGTAGTATTGAAAATTCGGGGGGACCCGCTTTGGGCTACACCTTC | CASSIENSGGPALGYTF
TRBJ2-7 | TRBV19 | NA | NA | TGTGCCTCAGGGACATTGGAGGACTACGAGCAGTACTTC | CASGTLEDYEQYF
TRBJ1-1 | TRBV7-9 | NA | NA | TGTGCCAGCAGTCTCGACTTGGTTGGAACTGAAGCTTTCTTT | CASSLDLVGTEAFF
TRBJ1-5 | TRBV6-1 | NA | few | TGTGCCAGCAGTGAATCGCGGGGGGAAAATCAGCCCCAGCATTTT | CASSESRGENQPQHF
TRBJ2-7 | TRBV5-1 | NA | NA | TGCGCCAGCAGCTTGCAAGGGGGTTCCTACGAGCAGTACTTC | CASSLQGGSYEQYF
TRBJ1-1 | TRBV5-4 | TRBD1 | NA | TGTGCCAGCAGTCCGACAGGGGGCTCGGGGACTGAAGCTTTCTTT | CASSPTGGSGTEAFF
TRBJ2-2 | TRBV5-1 | TRBD1 | once | TGCGCCAGCAGCTTGTTTCAGGGGGCCGGGGAGCTGTTTTTT | CASSLFQGAGELFF
TRBJ2-5 | TRBV30 | NA | NA | TGTGCCTGGAGTGTTAGCGTGTGGGGGACCCAGTACTTC | CAWSVSVWGTQYF
TRBJ2-7 | TRBV12-3/TRBV12-4 | NA | NA | TGTGCCAGCAGGCTCTCCAGGGGCTACGAGCAGTACTTC | CASRLSRGYEQYF
TRBJ1-2 | TRBV5-6 | NA | NA | TGTGCCAGCAGCACAACGCCAGGGTATAATGGCTACACCTTC | CASSTTPGYNGYTF
TRBJ1-2 | TRBV19 | TRBD1 | NA | TGTGCCAGTTCGAAATCGGGACAGAACTCCTATGGCTACACCTTC | CASSKSGQNSYGYTF
TRBJ2-1 | TRBV6-5 | NA | NA | TGTGCCAGCAGGACACCTAACTACAATGAGCAGTTCTTC | CASRTPNYNEQFF
TRBJ2-3 | TRBV6-5 | NA | NA | TGTGCCAGCAGTTACCCAAGCACAGATACGCAGTATTTT | CASSYPSTDTQYF
TRBJ1-3 | TRBV12-3/TRBV12-4 | NA | NA | TGTGCCAGCAGTCAGGGCTCTGGAAACACCATATATTTT | CASSQGSGNTIYF
TRBJ2-1 | TRBV3-1/TRBV3-2 | NA | NA | TGTGCCAGCAGCCAATCTGAACGCAGATACAATGAGCAGTTCTTC | CASSQSERRYNEQFF
TRBJ2-7 | TRBV5-6 | TRBD1 | once | TGTGCCAGCAGTCCCGGGACAGACTCCTACGAGCAGTACTTC | CASSPGTDSYEQYF
TRBJ1-1 | TRBV10-3 | TRBD1 | NA | TGTGCCATCAGTGTAGCAGGGGGCGCGTTCCTTAACACTGAAGCTTTCTTT | CAISVAGGAFLNTEAFF
TRBJ1-2 | TRBV5-4 | TRBD1 | NA | TGTGCCAGCAGCCCAGGGACAGGCACCTTTATGAGCTACACCTTC | CASSPGTGTFMSYTF
TRBJ2-1 | TRBV24-1 | TRBD2 | NA | TGTGCCACCAGTGACTTTACTAAGGGAGGGAATGAGCAGTTCTTC | CATSDFTKGGNEQFF
TRBJ1-5 | TRBV7-9 | NA | NA | TGTGCCAGCAGCCCGACAGGTTTTAAGGATAACAATCAGCCCCAGCATTTT | CASSPTGFKDNNQPQHF
TRBJ2-3 | TRBV7-2 | NA | NA | TGTGCCAGCAGCTTAGTGGGGGGGGCCCAAGATACGCAGTATTTT | CASSLVGGAQDTQYF